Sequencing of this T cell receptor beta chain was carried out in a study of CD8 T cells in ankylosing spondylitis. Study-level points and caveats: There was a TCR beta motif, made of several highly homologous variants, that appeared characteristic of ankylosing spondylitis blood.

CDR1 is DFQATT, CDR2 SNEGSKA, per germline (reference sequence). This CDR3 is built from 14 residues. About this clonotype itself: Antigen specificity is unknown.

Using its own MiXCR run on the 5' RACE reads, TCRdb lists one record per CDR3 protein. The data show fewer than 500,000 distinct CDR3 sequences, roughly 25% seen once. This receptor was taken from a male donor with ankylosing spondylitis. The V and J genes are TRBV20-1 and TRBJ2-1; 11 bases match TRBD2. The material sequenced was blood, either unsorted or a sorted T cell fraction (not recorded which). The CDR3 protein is CSALGLAVYNEQFF. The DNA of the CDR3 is TGCAGCGCCCTGGGACTAGCGGTATACAATGAGCAGTTCTTC.